This is a list of T cell receptor beta chains from one sample in a study of cytomegalovirus exposure and HLA in healthy donors. Method: immunoSEQ multiplex PCR; TCRdb's copy keeps in-frame clones and lacks some. The sample has approximately 200,000 clones; the top ten hold around 0.74%. What was sequenced was PBMCs. All receptors come from a boy between 10 and 17 years old in good health and CMV-seronegative. Both conserved end residues are part of each CDR3. Fields, in order: V gene, J gene, CDR3 protein.

v_gene: TRBV5-1; j_gene: TRBJ2-2; CDR3aa: CASSLVGDRDTGELFF
v_gene: TRBV28; j_gene: TRBJ1-2; CDR3aa: CASTGQGVNYGYTF
v_gene: TRBV11-2; j_gene: TRBJ2-7; CDR3aa: CASRRGFEQYF
v_gene: TRBV4-1; j_gene: TRBJ2-5; CDR3aa: CASSQTKYQETQYF
v_gene: TRBV7-2; j_gene: TRBJ2-7; CDR3aa: CASSIGTYEQYF
v_gene: TRBV9; j_gene: TRBJ2-7; CDR3aa: CASSPGGTTYEQYF
v_gene: TRBV7-9; j_gene: TRBJ1-1; CDR3aa: CASSPGQGQWNTEAFF
v_gene: TRBV19; j_gene: TRBJ1-5; CDR3aa: CASSFQDLRRGQPQHF
v_gene: TRBV7-6; j_gene: TRBJ1-5; CDR3aa: CASSLTAVGGDYSNQPQHF
v_gene: TRBV5-6; j_gene: TRBJ1-1; CDR3aa: CASSYFITGGPAFF
v_gene: TRBV13; j_gene: TRBJ2-5; CDR3aa: CASSHRTRLWETQYF
v_gene: TRBV27; j_gene: NA; CDR3aa: CASSLSAPYEQYF
v_gene: TRBV18; j_gene: TRBJ2-5; CDR3aa: CASLGRVEETQYF
v_gene: TRBV30; j_gene: TRBJ1-2; CDR3aa: CAWSPIYGYTF
v_gene: TRBV6-5; j_gene: TRBJ2-5; CDR3aa: CASRLDRGRLETQYF
v_gene: TRBV19; j_gene: TRBJ1-2; CDR3aa: CASSMSDYGYTF
v_gene: TRBV5-1; j_gene: TRBJ2-1; CDR3aa: CASSDRESLYNEQFF
v_gene: TRBV7-2; j_gene: TRBJ2-7; CDR3aa: CASSAESLAGVYEQYF
v_gene: TRBV2; j_gene: TRBJ1-6; CDR3aa: CAIPRGAGMDSPLHF
v_gene: TRBV9; j_gene: TRBJ1-1; CDR3aa: CASSPRTGEANTEAFF
v_gene: TRBV5-1; j_gene: TRBJ2-5; CDR3aa: CASSLLDRGETQYF
v_gene: TRBV6-6; j_gene: TRBJ2-7; CDR3aa: CASSPGLAGPPHEQYF
v_gene: TRBV9; j_gene: TRBJ1-5; CDR3aa: CASSVGGAGNQPQHF
v_gene: TRBV25-1; j_gene: TRBJ1-4; CDR3aa: CASSLAKYEKLFF
v_gene: TRBV5-6; j_gene: TRBJ2-2; CDR3aa: CASSYRQKYTGELFF
v_gene: TRBV7-3; j_gene: TRBJ2-6; CDR3aa: CASRSEKAVLTF
v_gene: TRBV6-6; j_gene: TRBJ1-6; CDR3aa: CASSYSSGQGNSPLHF
v_gene: TRBV9; j_gene: TRBJ2-2; CDR3aa: CASSPRTSWGAGELFF
v_gene: TRBV30; j_gene: TRBJ2-3; CDR3aa: CAWSRTPGLAGGPSSTDTQYF
v_gene: TRBV9; j_gene: TRBJ2-2; CDR3aa: CASSVRLENTGELFF
v_gene: TRBV19; j_gene: TRBJ1-1; CDR3aa: CASSTGILEAFF
v_gene: TRBV5-8; j_gene: TRBJ1-5; CDR3aa: CASSLSGLGRNQPQHF
v_gene: TRBV5-1; j_gene: TRBJ1-3; CDR3aa: CASSLVLGASGNTIYF
v_gene: TRBV6-6; j_gene: TRBJ2-4; CDR3aa: CASRPGTGFNIQYF
v_gene: TRBV19; j_gene: TRBJ2-7; CDR3aa: CASSSGASYEQYF
v_gene: TRBV2; j_gene: TRBJ2-7; CDR3aa: CASILAGFSYEQYF
v_gene: TRBV7-6; j_gene: TRBJ1-1; CDR3aa: CASSSGTANTEAFF
v_gene: TRBV7-8; j_gene: TRBJ1-1; CDR3aa: CASSLPYTEAFF
v_gene: TRBV4-1; j_gene: TRBJ2-5; CDR3aa: CASSQVPFWGGKETQYF
v_gene: TRBV5-4; j_gene: TRBJ1-2; CDR3aa: CASSLARQGHHGYTF
v_gene: TRBV19; j_gene: TRBJ2-2; CDR3aa: CASSILVGPGTGELFF
v_gene: TRBV11-3; j_gene: TRBJ1-1; CDR3aa: CASSRGNTEAFF